These 9 T cell receptor beta chains came from one sample sequenced in a study of blood T cell repertoires in COVID-19. The table came from immunoSEQ multiplex PCR; TCRdb's copy has only in-frame clones and leaves some out. This sample yields about 230,000 clones, of which approximately 89% are seen a single time; 2% to 2.5% belongs to the top ten. Input material: PBMCs or T cells enriched from blood (not recorded which). Receptors were obtained from a woman in her forties with acute COVID-19.

This clone was seen only once. V and J are TRBV5-1 and TRBJ2-7, with TRBD1 identical over 7 bases. This CDR3 has 15 residues. The germline V gene has CDR1 SGHRS and CDR2 YFSETQ. With 5 bases clipped from V and 0 bases from J, the junction kept 8 bases outside the gene matches. The chain's CDR3 is CASSFTGTDSYEQYF. The CDR3 DNA follows: TGCGCCAGCAGTTTTACCGGGACAGACTCCTACGAGCAGTACTTC.

This chain uses TRBV19 with TRBJ1-1, with 9 bases lining up with TRBD1. V dropped 5 bases and J dropped 7; count of bases not matched to a gene: 8. CDR1 is LNHDA, CDR2 SQIVND, per germline (reference sequence). The CDR3 loop spans 14 amino acids. The CDR3 sequence is CASSLQGAWVEAFF. In DNA form, the CDR3 reads TGTGCCAGTAGTTTACAGGGGGCCTGGGTTGAAGCTTTCTTT. The full variable domain, completed using reference TRBV19 and TRBJ1-1, is DGGITQSPKYLFRKEGQNVTLSCEQNLNHDAMYWYRQDPGQGLRLIYYSQIVNDFQKGDIAEGYSVSREKKESFPLTVTSAQKNPTAFYLCASSLQGAWVEAFFGQGTRLTVV.

This sequence joins TRBV7-2 and TRBJ1-5, with 9 bases that match TRBD1. CDR3 length: 17 amino acids. V gave up 5 bases and J gave up 7 bases; unmatched junction bases: 15. Germline CDR1 is SGHTA and CDR2 is FQGNSA. CDR3 bases: TGTGCCAGCAGCCCGCGCTCACAGGGGGCGCACAAACAGCCCCAGCATTTT. As protein: CASSPRSQGAHKQPQHF.

V is TRBV7-9 and J is TRBJ2-3; 7 nucleotides agree with TRBD2. This CDR3 contains 16 residues. V shed 4 bases and J 3 bases; nucleotides not matched to a gene: 10. CDR1 and CDR2 (germline): SEHNR, FQNEAQ (reference sequence). The CDR3 loop is CASSSTWREGTDTQYF. The CDR3 DNA sequence: TGTGCCAGCAGCTCCACCTGGAGGGAGGGTACAGATACGCAGTATTTT.

This chain connects TRBV11-2 to TRBJ2-7, with 11 bases lining up with TRBD2. The germline gives CDR1 SGHAT, CDR2 FQNNGV. The junction had 13 bases not matched to a gene; V was cut back by 1 base and J by 5 bases. The CDR3 consists of 18 residues. The CDR3 region has the DNA TGTGCCAGCAGCTTAGGGTGGCCACTAGCGGGGGTGCCCCACGAGCAGTACTTC. As protein: CASSLGWPLAGVPHEQYF.

Concerning this clone: The junction does not match germline at one end; this may be a read error. The genes are TRBV11-2 and TRBJ2-1; 7 positions match TRBD1. The V gene's germline CDR1 is SGHAT and CDR2 FQNNGV. The CDR3 is 13 residues long. CDR3 DNA sequence: TGTGCCTGCAGCCCCAGGACAGGCAATGAGCAGTTCTTC. The encoded protein is CACSPRTGNEQFF.

This rearrangement joins TRBV7-2 to TRBJ2-3, with 11 bases that match TRBD2. Germline CDR1 is SGHTA and CDR2 is FQGNSA. After removal of 6 bases from V and 3 bases from J, the junction contained 8 bases not matched to a gene. This CDR3 is built from 16 residues. Here the CDR3 reads CASRPRLAGRTDTQYF. The CDR3 region has the DNA TGTGCCAGCAGGCCACGACTAGCGGGAAGGACAGATACGCAGTATTTT.

In this sample, this clone turned up once. The rearrangement links TRBV19 to TRBJ2-3; 9 nucleotides match TRBD1. The CDR3 has 16 amino acids. Germline V gives CDR1 LNHDA, CDR2 SQIVND (reference sequence). V dropped 5 bases and J dropped 4; count of bases not matched to a gene: 10. This CDR3 is CASSPPGQGTADTQYF. The CDR3 DNA reads TGTGCCAGTAGTCCCCCGGGACAGGGTACAGCAGATACGCAGTATTTT.

This clone was seen once. The rearrangement links TRBV12-3 or TRBV12-4 to TRBJ2-5, with 12 bases matching TRBD2. J was trimmed by 10 bases and V by 5 bases; bases with no gene match: 5. The CDR3 is made up of 13 amino acids. In DNA form, the CDR3 reads TGTGCCAGCAGTGGTACTAGCGGGGGGAGCCAGTACTTC. Protein: CASSGTSGGSQYF.